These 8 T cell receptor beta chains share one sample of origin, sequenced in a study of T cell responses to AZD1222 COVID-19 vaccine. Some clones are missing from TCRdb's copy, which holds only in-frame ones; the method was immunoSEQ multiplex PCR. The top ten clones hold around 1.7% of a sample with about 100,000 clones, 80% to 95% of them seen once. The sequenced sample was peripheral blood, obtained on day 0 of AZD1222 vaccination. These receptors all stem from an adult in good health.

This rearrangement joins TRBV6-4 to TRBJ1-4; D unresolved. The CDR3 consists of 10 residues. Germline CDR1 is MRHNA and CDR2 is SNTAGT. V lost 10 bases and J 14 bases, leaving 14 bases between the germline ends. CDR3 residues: CATRGRSLFF. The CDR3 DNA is TGTGCCACCCGTGGACGGTCCCTGTTTTTT.

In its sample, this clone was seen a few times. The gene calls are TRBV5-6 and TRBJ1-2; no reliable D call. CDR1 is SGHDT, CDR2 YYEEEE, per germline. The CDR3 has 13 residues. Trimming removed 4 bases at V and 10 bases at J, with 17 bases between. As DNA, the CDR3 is TGTGCCAGCAGCCTAAGGAGGATGAGGTTCTACACCTTC. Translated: CASSLRRMRFYTF.

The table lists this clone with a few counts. CDR3 coding DNA: TGTGCCAGCAGCCCGGAGCGGGGGGGGCGGGATACGCAGTATTTT. It yields the protein CASSPERGGRDTQYF. This chain connects TRBV7-8 to TRBJ2-3; 10 nucleotides line up with TRBD2. CDR3 length equals 15 residues. The V gene's germline CDR1 is SGHVS and CDR2 FQNEAQ. J gave up 6 bases and V 5 bases, and 8 bases lay outside the gene matches.

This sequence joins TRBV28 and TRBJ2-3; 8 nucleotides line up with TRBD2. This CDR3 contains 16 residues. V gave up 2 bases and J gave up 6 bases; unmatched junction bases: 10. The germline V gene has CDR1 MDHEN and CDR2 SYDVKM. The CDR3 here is CASSLVELAEGDTQYF. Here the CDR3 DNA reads TGTGCCAGCAGTTTAGTGGAACTAGCGGAGGGGGATACGCAGTATTTT.

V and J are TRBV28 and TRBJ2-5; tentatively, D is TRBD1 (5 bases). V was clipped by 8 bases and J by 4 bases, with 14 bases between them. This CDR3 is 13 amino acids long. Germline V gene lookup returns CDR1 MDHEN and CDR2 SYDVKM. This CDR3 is CASESQGVETQYF. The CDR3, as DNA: TGTGCCAGCGAGAGTCAGGGTGTAGAGACCCAGTACTTC.

The CDR3 DNA is TGTGCCACCAGCAGAGATCTAGGGGGCGCAGGTACCGGGGAGCTGTTTTTT. This translates into CATSRDLGGAGTGELFF. V is TRBV15 and J is TRBJ2-2, with 7 positions matching TRBD1. The germline V gene encodes CDR1 LNHNV and CDR2 YYDKDF (reference sequence). This CDR3 region has 17 residues. Germline trimming cut 0 bases from V and 5 bases from J; bases unmatched to any gene: 9.

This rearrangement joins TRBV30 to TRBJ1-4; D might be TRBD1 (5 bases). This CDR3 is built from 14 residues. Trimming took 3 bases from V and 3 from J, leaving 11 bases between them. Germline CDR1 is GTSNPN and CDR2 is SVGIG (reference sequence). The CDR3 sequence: CAWRLGGANEKLFF. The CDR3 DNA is TGTGCCTGGAGGTTGGGAGGGGCTAATGAAAAACTGTTTTTT.

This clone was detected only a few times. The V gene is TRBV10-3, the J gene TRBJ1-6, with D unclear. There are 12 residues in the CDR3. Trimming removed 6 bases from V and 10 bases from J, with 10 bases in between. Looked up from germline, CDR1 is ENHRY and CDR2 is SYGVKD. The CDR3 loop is CAISPEISPLHF. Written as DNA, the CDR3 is TGTGCCATCAGCCCTGAGATCTCACCCCTCCACTTT.